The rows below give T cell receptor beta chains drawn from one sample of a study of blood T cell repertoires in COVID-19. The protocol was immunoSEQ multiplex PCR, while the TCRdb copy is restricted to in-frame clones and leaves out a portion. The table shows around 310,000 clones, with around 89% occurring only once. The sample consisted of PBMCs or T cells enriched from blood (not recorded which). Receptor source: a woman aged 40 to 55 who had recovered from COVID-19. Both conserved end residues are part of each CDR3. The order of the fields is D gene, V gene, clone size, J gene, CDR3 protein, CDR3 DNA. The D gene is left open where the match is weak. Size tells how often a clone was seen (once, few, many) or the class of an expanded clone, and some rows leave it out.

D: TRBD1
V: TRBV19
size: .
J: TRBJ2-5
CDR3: CASSIGTGGSETQYF
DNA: TGTGCCAGTAGCATCGGGACAGGGGGTTCAGAGACCCAGTACTTC

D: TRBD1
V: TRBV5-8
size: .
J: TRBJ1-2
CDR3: CASSLRTGVIYGYTF
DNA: TGTGCCAGCAGCTTGAGGACAGGGGTTATCTATGGCTACACCTTC

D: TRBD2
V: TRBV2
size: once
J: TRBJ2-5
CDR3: CASSEWTSGTGETQYF
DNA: TGTGCCAGCAGTGAATGGACTAGCGGGACTGGGGAGACCCAGTACTTC

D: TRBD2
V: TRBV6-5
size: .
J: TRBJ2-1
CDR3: CASRPGLAGSNEQFF
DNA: TGTGCCAGCAGGCCGGGACTAGCGGGATCCAATGAGCAGTTCTTC

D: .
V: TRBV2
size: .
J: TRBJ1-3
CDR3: CASSALVGAAGNTIYF
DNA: TGTGCCAGCAGTGCCCTCGTGGGGGCGGCTGGAAACACCATATATTTT

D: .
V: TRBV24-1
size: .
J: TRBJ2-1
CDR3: CATSDRRGRLGNEQFF
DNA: TGTGCCACCAGTGACCGGCGGGGCAGGTTGGGTAATGAGCAGTTCTTC

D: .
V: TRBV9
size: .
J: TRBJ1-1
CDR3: CASSPLPLRTEAFF
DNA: TGTGCCAGCAGCCCCCTCCCTCTTCGGACTGAAGCTTTCTTT

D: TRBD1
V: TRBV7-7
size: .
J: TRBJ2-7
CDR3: CASSPWTGRNSYEQYF
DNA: TGTGCTAGCAGCCCCTGGACAGGGCGTAATTCCTACGAGCAGTACTTC

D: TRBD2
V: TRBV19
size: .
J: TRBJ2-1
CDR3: CASSYLAGGNNEQFF
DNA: TGTGCCAGTAGCTATCTAGCGGGGGGAAACAATGAGCAGTTCTTC

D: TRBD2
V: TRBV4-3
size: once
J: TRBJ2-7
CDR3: CASSSMGGRVSYEQYF
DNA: TGCGCCAGCTCCTCAATGGGGGGGAGAGTTTCCTACGAGCAGTACTTC

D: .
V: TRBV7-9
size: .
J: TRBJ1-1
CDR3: CASSSVIMTTSNTEAFF
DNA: TGTGCCAGCAGCTCCGTAATTATGACAACGTCGAACACTGAAGCTTTCTTT

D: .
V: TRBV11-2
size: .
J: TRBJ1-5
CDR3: CASSLGVNQPQHF
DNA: TGTGCCAGCAGCTTAGGCGTAAATCAGCCCCAGCATTTT